The 18 T cell receptor beta chains listed next were all sequenced from one sample in a study of blood T cell repertoires in COVID-19. Assay: immunoSEQ multiplex PCR; the TCRdb copy retains only in-frame clones and omits some. The sample includes about 200,000 clones, 70% to 85% of them seen just once. Sequencing was carried out using PBMCs or T cells enriched from blood (not recorded which). The source of these receptors is a woman aged 55-75 years with acute COVID-19.

This sequence joins TRBV5-1 and TRBJ2-5, with 9 bases matching TRBD2. This CDR3 spans 14 amino acids. Germline CDR1 SGHRS, CDR2 YFSETQ. The V gene end was trimmed by 5 bases and the J gene end by 5 bases; junction bases not matched to a gene: 7. Here the CDR3 DNA reads TGCGCCAGCAGTCCTATAGCGGGAGTTGAGACCCAGTACTTC. Translating gives CASSPIAGVETQYF. The complete variable domain, with remaining parts taken from reference TRBV5-1 and TRBJ2-5, reads KAGVTQTPRYLIKTRGQQVTLSCSPISGHRSVSWYQQTPGQGLQFLFEYFSETQRNKGNFPGRFSGRQFSNSRSEMNVSTLELGDSALYLCASSPIAGVETQYFGPGTRLLVL.

The chain couples TRBV29-1 to TRBJ2-3, with 7 bases fitting TRBD1. J was trimmed by 14 bases and V by 5 bases; bases with no gene match: 13. CDR1 and CDR2 (germline): SQVTM, ANQGSEA. This CDR3 region has 12 residues. The CDR3 nucleotides read TGCAGCGTTCTCAAAGGGGACAGTTTATTGTATTTT. Translated, it gives CSVLKGDSLLYF.

Here the CDR3 DNA reads TGTGCCAGCAGTCCTAACCCGGGGAACATTCAGTACTTC. Translated: CASSPNPGNIQYF. The rearrangement joins TRBV27 to TRBJ2-4; D is perhaps TRBD2 (5 bases). The germline V gene encodes CDR1 MNHEY and CDR2 SMNVEV (reference sequence). The CDR3 sequence is 13 residues long. V was cut by 5 bases and J by 7 bases, with 12 bases left in between.

Only a few counts were recorded for this clone. V and J are TRBV10-3 and TRBJ1-1, with D perhaps matching TRBD1 (6 bases). CDR1 and CDR2 from the germline V gene are ENHRY and SYGVKD. Between the trimmed V and J ends, which lost 2 bases and 2 bases, there was a span of 9 bases. CDR3 size: 14 residues. Here the CDR3 DNA reads TGTGCCATCAGTGAGCAGGACAGCAACACTGAAGCTTTCTTT. Its protein product is CAISEQDSNTEAFF.

This clone was seen once. The CDR3 sequence is CASSLDGSQPQHF. CDR3 coding DNA: TGTGCCAGCAGCTTGGATGGGAGTCAGCCCCAGCATTTT. The V gene is TRBV5-6, the J gene TRBJ1-5, with D unresolved. The V end lost 0 bases, the J end lost 6 bases, and 7 bases lay between the germline ends. The CDR3 consists of 13 residues. Germline assignment: CDR1 SGHDT and CDR2 YYEEEE.

The rearrangement joins TRBV4-3 to TRBJ1-6; D call uncertain. The CDR3 is made up of 15 amino acids. Per germline, CDR1 LGHNA and CDR2 YSLEER. Trimming stripped 0 bases from V and 10 bases from J, with 13 bases between. The CDR3 coding sequence is TGCGCCAGCAGCCAAGATCCCGGGATAGGCTCACCCCTCCACTTT. It encodes CASSQDPGIGSPLHF.

This rearrangement joins TRBV7-2 to TRBJ2-2; 7 bases line up with TRBD2. The germline CDR1 and CDR2 sequences are SGHTA and FQGNSA. This CDR3 has 14 residues. V shed 11 bases, J shed 0 bases, and the junction held 6 bases outside the gene matches. As DNA, the CDR3 is TGTGCCGTCCGTCGGGGGGCGAACACCGGGGAGCTGTTTTTT. Translation: CAVRRGANTGELFF.

J is TRBJ2-5 and V is TRBV7-2, with 10 bases aligning to TRBD1. With V trimmed by 5 bases and J by 4 bases, 4 bases remained unmatched. This CDR3 region has 14 residues. CDR1 is SGHTA, CDR2 FQGNSA, per germline. CDR3 bases: TGTGCCAGCAGCACGGGACAGGGGAGAGAGACCCAGTACTTC. This codes for CASSTGQGRETQYF.

The sample holds a few counts of this clone. The CDR3 nucleotides are TGTGCCAGTAGTATAGACTGGCGGACAGCCGCTGGCTACACCTTC. Its translation: CASSIDWRTAAGYTF. The chain couples TRBV19 to TRBJ1-2, with a weak D call TRBD1 (6 bases). The V gene lost 0 bases and the J gene lost 7 bases, with 15 bases spanning the gap. This CDR3 has 15 amino acids. Germline lookup yields CDR1 LNHDA and CDR2 SQIVND (reference sequence).

The rearrangement uses TRBV4-3 and TRBJ1-6, with 8 bases fitting TRBD1. The CDR3 covers 16 residues. The V and J ends lost 0 bases and 14 bases, in that order; junction bases with no gene match: 12. Germline CDR1 is LGHNA and CDR2 is YSLEER. The CDR3 reads CASSQEAGGLQRALHF. CDR3 DNA: TGCGCCAGCAGCCAAGAGGCAGGGGGCTTGCAAAGGGCCCTCCACTTT.

This chain connects TRBV10-1 to TRBJ2-4; TRBD2 agrees at 7 bases. Germline trimming cut 0 bases from V and 7 bases from J; bases unmatched to any gene: 0. The CDR3 extends over 13 amino acids. CDR1 is WNHNN, CDR2 SYGVQD, per germline (reference sequence). The CDR3 DNA reads as TGCGCCAGCAGTGAGTCGGGGGGGAACATTCAGTACTTC. Translating it yields CASSESGGNIQYF.

V and J are TRBV2 and TRBJ1-2; D may be TRBD1 (5 bases). The CDR3 length is 17 residues. V was clipped by 8 bases and J by 2 bases, with 24 bases between them. Germline V gives CDR1 SNHLY, CDR2 FYNNEI. The chain's CDR3 is CASASSWAKGLNYGYTF. The CDR3 bases are TGTGCCAGCGCCTCATCTTGGGCGAAGGGGCTGAACTATGGCTACACCTTC. The full variable domain, rest sourced from reference TRBV2 and TRBJ1-2, is EPEVTQTPSHQVTQMGQEVILRCVPISNHLYFYWYRQILGQKVEFLVSFYNNEISEKSEIFDDQFSVERPDGSNFTLKIRSTKLEDSAMYFCASASSWAKGLNYGYTFGSGTRLTVV.

The chain carries TRBV6-4 and TRBJ1-1, with 9 bases identical to TRBD1. The ends lost 7 bases at V and 1 base at J; junction bases unmatched: 4. Germline V gene data show CDR1 as MRHNA and CDR2 as SNTAGT. The CDR3 runs 14 residues. Here the CDR3 reads CASTPGQGNTEAFF. The DNA of the CDR3 is TGTGCCAGCACCCCGGGACAGGGGAACACTGAAGCTTTCTTT.

The J gene is TRBJ1-1, the V gene TRBV28; the D gene is possibly TRBD1 (6 bases). Germline CDR1 is MDHEN and CDR2 is SYDVKM. CDR3 length equals 13 residues. V was shortened by 7 bases and J by 2 bases, with 11 bases between the two germline ends. The CDR3 nucleotides read TGTGCCAGCATCGGGACAACCAACACTGAAGCTTTCTTT. This translates into CASIGTTNTEAFF. The full variable domain, its missing parts supplied by reference TRBV28 and TRBJ1-1, is DVKVTQSSRYLVKRTGEKVFLECVQDMDHENMFWYRQDPGLGLRLIYFSYDVKMKEKGDIPEGYSVSREKKERFSLILESASTNQTSMYLCASIGTTNTEAFFGQGTRLTVV.

The genes are TRBV29-1 and TRBJ2-1; possible D gene TRBD2, 5 bases. This CDR3 contains 14 residues. Germline V gene data show CDR1 as SQVTM and CDR2 as ANQGSEA. Trimming pared 6 bases from V and 1 base from J, leaving 13 bases between. The chain's CDR3 is CSVRAGESYNEQFF. CDR3 coding DNA: TGCAGCGTGCGGGCCGGCGAGTCCTACAATGAGCAGTTCTTC.

The J gene is TRBJ1-1, the V gene TRBV19; 7 nucleotides match TRBD1. The V segment lost 3 bases and the J segment 4 bases; nucleotides outside the gene matches: 11. Germline V gene data show CDR1 as LNHDA and CDR2 as SQIVND (reference sequence). The CDR3 is made up of 16 amino acids. CDR3 sequence (DNA): TGTGCCAGTAGTATGAGGGCGAGAGGGGGCCTCACTGAAGCTTTCTTT. Translating it yields CASSMRARGGLTEAFF.

The chain links TRBV27 to TRBJ2-7; possible D gene TRBD1, 5 bases. The CDR3 runs to 13 residues. Germline CDR1 MNHEY, CDR2 SMNVEV (reference sequence). Trimming cost V 5 bases and J 4 bases, with 12 bases left between them. In DNA form, the CDR3 reads TGTGCCAGCAGTAAGAGGACAAGATACGAGCAGTACGTC. Protein sequence: CASSKRTRYEQYV.

The CDR3 loop is CASAPGAWETQYF. The DNA of the CDR3 is TGTGCCAGCGCGCCGGGAGCATGGGAGACCCAGTACTTC. The J gene is TRBJ2-5, the V gene TRBV19; D perhaps matches TRBD2 (6 bases). Germline CDR1 LNHDA, CDR2 SQIVND (reference sequence). V lost 9 bases and J lost 5, with 16 bases in between. The CDR3 sequence is 13 residues long.